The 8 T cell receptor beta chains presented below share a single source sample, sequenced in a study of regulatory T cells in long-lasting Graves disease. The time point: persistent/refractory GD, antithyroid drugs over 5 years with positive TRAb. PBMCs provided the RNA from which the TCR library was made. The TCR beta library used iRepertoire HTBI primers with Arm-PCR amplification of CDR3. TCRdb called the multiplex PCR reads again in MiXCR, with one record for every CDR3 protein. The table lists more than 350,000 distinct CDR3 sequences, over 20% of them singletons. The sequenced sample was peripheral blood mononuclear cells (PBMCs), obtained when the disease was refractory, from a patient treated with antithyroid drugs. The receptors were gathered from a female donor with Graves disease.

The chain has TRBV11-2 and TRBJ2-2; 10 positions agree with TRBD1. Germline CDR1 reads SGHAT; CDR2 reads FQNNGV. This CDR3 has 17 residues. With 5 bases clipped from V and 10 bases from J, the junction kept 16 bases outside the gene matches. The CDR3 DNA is TGTGCCAGCAGCACTTATGCCCGGACAGGGGGGGCCGAGGAGCTGTTTTTT. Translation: CASSTYARTGGAEELFF.

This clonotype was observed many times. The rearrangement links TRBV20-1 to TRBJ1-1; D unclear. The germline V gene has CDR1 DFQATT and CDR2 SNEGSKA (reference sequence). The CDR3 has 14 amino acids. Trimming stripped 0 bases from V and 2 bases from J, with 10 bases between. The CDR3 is CSARESATNTEAFF. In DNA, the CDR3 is TGCAGTGCTAGAGAATCCGCGACAAACACTGAAGCTTTCTTT.

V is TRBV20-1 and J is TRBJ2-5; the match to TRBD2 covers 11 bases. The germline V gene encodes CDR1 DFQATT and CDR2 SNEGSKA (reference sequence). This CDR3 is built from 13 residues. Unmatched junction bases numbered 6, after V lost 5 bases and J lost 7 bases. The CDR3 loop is CSAPGTSGGTQYF. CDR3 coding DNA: TGCAGTGCTCCCGGGACTAGCGGAGGGACCCAGTACTTC.

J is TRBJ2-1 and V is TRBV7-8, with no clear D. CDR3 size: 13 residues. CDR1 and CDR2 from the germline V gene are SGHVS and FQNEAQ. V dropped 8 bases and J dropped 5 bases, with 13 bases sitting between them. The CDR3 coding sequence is TGTGCCAGCGGTAGGGTATTTGACAATGAGCAGTTCTTC. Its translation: CASGRVFDNEQFF.

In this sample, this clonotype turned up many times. CDR3 DNA: TGTGCCAGCAGTTTAGGCGCGGTCACCGGGGAGCTGTTTTTT. Translated: CASSLGAVTGELFF. The J gene is TRBJ2-2, the V gene TRBV28; D remains unclear. Germline lookup yields CDR1 MDHEN and CDR2 SYDVKM. This CDR3 has 14 amino acids. V lost 2 bases, J lost 4 bases, and 8 bases lay in between.

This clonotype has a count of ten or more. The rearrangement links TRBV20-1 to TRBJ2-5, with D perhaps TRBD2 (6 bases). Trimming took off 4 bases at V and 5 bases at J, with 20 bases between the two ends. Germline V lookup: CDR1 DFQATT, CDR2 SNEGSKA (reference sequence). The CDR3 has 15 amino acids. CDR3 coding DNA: TGCAGTGCTATTTCTTGGAAGGATCGGGGGGAGACCCAGTACTTC. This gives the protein CSAISWKDRGETQYF.

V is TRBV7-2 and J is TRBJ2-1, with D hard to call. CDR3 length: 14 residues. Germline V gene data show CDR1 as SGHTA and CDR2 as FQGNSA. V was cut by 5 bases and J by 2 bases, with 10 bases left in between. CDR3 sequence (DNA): TGTGCCAGCAGCCAGGTCCTAACCTACAATGAGCAGTTCTTC. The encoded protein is CASSQVLTYNEQFF.

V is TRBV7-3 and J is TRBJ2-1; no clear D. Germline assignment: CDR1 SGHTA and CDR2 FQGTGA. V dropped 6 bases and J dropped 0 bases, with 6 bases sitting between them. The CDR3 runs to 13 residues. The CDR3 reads CASSQNSYNEQFF. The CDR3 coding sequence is TGTGCCAGCAGTCAGAACTCCTACAATGAGCAGTTCTTC. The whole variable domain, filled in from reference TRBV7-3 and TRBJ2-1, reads GAGVSQTPSNKVTEKGKYVELRCDPISGHTALYWYRQSLGQGPEFLIYFQGTGAADDSGLPNDRFFAVRPEGSVSTLKIQRTERGDSAVYLCASSQNSYNEQFFGPGTRLTVL.